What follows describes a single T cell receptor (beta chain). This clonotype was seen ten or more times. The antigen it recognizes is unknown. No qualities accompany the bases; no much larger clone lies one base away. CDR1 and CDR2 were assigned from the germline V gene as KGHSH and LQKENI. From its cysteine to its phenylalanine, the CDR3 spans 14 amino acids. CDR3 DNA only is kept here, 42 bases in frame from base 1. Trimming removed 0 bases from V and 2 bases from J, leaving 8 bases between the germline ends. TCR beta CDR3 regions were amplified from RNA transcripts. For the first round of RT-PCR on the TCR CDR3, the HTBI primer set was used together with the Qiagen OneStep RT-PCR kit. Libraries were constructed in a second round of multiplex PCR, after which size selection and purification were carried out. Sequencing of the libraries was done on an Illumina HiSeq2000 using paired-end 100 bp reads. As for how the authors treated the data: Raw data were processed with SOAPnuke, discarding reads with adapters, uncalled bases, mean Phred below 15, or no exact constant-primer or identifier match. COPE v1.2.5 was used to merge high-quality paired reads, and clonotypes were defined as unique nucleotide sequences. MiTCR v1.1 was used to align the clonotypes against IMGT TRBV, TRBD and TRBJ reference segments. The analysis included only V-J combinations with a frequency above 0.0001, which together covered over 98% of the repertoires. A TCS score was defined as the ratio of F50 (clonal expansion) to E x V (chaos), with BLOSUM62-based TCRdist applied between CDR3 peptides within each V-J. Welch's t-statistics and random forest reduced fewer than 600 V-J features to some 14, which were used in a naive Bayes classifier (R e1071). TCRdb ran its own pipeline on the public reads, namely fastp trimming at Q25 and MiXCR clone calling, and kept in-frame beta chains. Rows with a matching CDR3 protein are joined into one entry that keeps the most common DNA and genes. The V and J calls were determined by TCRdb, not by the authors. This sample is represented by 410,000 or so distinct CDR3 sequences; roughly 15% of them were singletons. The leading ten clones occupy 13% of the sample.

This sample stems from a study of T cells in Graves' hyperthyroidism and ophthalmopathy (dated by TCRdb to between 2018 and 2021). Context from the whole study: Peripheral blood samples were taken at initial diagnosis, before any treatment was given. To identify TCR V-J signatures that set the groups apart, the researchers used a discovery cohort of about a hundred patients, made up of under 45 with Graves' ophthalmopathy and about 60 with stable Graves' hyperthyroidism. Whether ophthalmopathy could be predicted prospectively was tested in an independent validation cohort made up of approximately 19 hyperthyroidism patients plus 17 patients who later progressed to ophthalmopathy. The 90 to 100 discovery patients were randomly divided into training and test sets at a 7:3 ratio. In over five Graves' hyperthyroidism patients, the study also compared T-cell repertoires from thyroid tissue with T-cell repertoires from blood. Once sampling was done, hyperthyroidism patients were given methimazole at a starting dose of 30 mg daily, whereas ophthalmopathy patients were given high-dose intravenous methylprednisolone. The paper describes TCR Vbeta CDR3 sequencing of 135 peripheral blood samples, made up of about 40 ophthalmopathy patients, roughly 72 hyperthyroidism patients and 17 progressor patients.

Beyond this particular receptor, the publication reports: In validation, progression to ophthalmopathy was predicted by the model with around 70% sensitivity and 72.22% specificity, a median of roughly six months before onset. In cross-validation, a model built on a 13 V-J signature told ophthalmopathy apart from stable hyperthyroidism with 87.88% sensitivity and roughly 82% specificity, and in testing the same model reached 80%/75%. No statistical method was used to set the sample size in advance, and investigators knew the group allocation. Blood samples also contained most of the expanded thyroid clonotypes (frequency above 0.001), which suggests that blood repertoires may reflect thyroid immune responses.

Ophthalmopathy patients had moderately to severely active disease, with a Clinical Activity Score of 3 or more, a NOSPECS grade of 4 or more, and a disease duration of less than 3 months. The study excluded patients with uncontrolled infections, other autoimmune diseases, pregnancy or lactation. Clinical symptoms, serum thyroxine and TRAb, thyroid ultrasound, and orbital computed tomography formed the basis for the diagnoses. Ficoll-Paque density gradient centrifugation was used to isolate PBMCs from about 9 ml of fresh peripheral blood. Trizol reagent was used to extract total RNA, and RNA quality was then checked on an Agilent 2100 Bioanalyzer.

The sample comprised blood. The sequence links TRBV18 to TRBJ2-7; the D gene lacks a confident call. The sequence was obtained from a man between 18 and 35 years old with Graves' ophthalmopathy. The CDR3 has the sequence CASSPPAYAYEQYF. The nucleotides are TGTGCCAGCTCACCACCCGCCTACGCCTACGAGCAGTACTTC.